This is a list of T cell receptor beta chains from one sample in a study of T cells after somatic rescue of genetic block. Measured with immunoSEQ multiplex PCR; TCRdb has only the in-frame clones, and not every one. Counted here are around 57,000 clones, approximately 96% occurring once; the ten biggest clones make up under 0.095%. The sample comprised peripheral blood mononuclear cells (PBMCs). These receptors came from a child in the first two years of life. The CDR3 runs from the conserved cysteine through the conserved F or W. D genes are given only for firm matches. Some rows mark clone size as missing; the rest say once, few, many or name a class of expanded clone.

d_call j_call clone_size cdr3_length v_call cdr3_nt cdr3_aa
TRBD1 TRBJ1-2 - 11 TRBV20-1 TGCAGTGCTCGACAGGGTTATGGCTACACCTTC CSARQGYGYTF
TRBD2 TRBJ2-1 - 15 TRBV7-2 TGTGCCAGCAGCCTACGGCCTAGCGGGAGTGGCGAGCAGTTCTTC CASSLRPSGSGEQFF
- TRBJ2-7 once 14 TRBV10-2 TGCGCCAGCAGTGTAGCGGGACAGGGACACGAGCAGTACTTC CASSVAGQGHEQYF
- TRBJ1-1 - 14 TRBV4-2 TGTGCCAGCAGCCAAGAGGGACAGAACACTGAAGCTTTCTTT CASSQEGQNTEAFF
- TRBJ2-5 - 14 TRBV5-1 TGCGCCAGCAGCTCTGGCAGGGACGGAGAGACCCAGTACTTC CASSSGRDGETQYF
- TRBJ2-3 - 15 TRBV18 TGTGCCAGCTCACCACCACGGGGTAGCACAGATACGCAGTATTTT CASSPPRGSTDTQYF
- TRBJ1-2 - 16 TRBV19 TGTGCCAGTAGTATAGTCAGAGACAGGACCAACTATGGCTACACCTTC CASSIVRDRTNYGYTF
- TRBJ2-4 - 16 TRBV27 TGTGCCAGCAGTTTAAGGCCACAGGGAAGCAAAAACATTCAGTACTTC CASSLRPQGSKNIQYF
- TRBJ1-2 - 12 TRBV7-3 TGTGCCAGCAGCTTTCAGGGGTGCGGCTACACCTTC CASSFQGCGYTF
TRBD2 TRBJ2-3 - 18 TRBV18 TGTGCCAGCTCACCAAAAGGTAGCGGGCTTACTAGCACAGATACGCAGTATTTT CASSPKGSGLTSTDTQYF
- TRBJ1-1 - 12 TRBV28 TGTGCCAGCAGTTTAGTTGGCAGGGAAGCTTTCTTT CASSLVGREAFF
TRBD2 TRBJ2-7 - 15 TRBV5-4 TGTGCCAGCAGCTTTATCGCTAGCGGGAGCCACGAGCAGTACTTC CASSFIASGSHEQYF
TRBD2 TRBJ2-1 once 16 TRBV4-2 TGTGCCAGCAGCCAAGATCGAGCGGGAGGGGTCAATGAGCAGTTCTTC CASSQDRAGGVNEQFF
- TRBJ2-7 once 11 TRBV29-1 TGCAGCGTTGGACCCTCCTACGAGCAGTACTTC CSVGPSYEQYF
TRBD1 TRBJ1-1 - 16 TRBV19 TGTGCCAGTAGTATCCACCCGGGACAGGGGGGGACTGAAGCTTTCTTT CASSIHPGQGGTEAFF
- TRBJ2-2 - 15 TRBV6-6 TGTGCCAGCGGTAAGGGGAGAGCGAACACCGGGGAGCTGTTTTTT CASGKGRANTGELFF
TRBD2 TRBJ2-5 - 16 TRBV6-1 TGTGCCAGCAGTGCGGCCCAGCGGGACCTCTGGGAGACCCAGTACTTC CASSAAQRDLWETQYF
TRBD1 TRBJ1-1 - 14 TRBV7-9 TGTGCCAGCAGCTTAGCCCCGGGACAGCCTGAAGCTTTCTTT CASSLAPGQPEAFF